These 5 T cell receptor beta chains came from one sample sequenced in a study of blood T cell repertoires in COVID-19. The method was immunoSEQ multiplex PCR; TCRdb's version includes in-frame clones alone and lacks a portion of them. This table has more than 300,000 clones, roughly 90% appearing once. The material sequenced was PBMCs or T cells enriched from blood (not recorded which). All receptors come from a woman aged 25 to 39 who had recovered from COVID-19.

This chain connects TRBV28 to TRBJ1-5, with D possibly matching TRBD1 (5 bases). The V end lost 6 bases, the J end lost 0 bases, and 9 bases lay between the germline ends. This CDR3 comprises 14 residues. Germline loops: CDR1 MDHEN, CDR2 SYDVKM. The DNA of the CDR3 is TGTGCCAGCAGCACACAGGATAGCAATCAGCCCCAGCATTTT. Its protein is CASSTQDSNQPQHF. Supplemented by reference TRBV28 and TRBJ1-5, the full variable domain reads DVKVTQSSRYLVKRTGEKVFLECVQDMDHENMFWYRQDPGLGLRLIYFSYDVKMKEKGDIPEGYSVSREKKERFSLILESASTNQTSMYLCASSTQDSNQPQHFGDGTRLSIL.

This rearrangement joins TRBV5-3 to TRBJ1-2, with 7 bases identical to TRBD1. TRBV5-3 belongs to the ORF category, with a function that is uncertain. V lost 4 bases, J lost 3 bases, and 21 bases stayed unmatched. This CDR3 comprises 19 residues. The CDR3 DNA is TGTGCCAGAAGCCCCCCAGTAACACTACACAGGGGAATTGACTATGGCTACACCTTC. Its translation: CARSPPVTLHRGIDYGYTF.

V gene TRBV28 combines with J gene TRBJ2-7, with a tentative D call TRBD2 (5 bases). V was clipped by 7 bases and J by 2 bases, with 12 bases between them. Germline loops: CDR1 MDHEN, CDR2 SYDVKM. CDR3 length: 13 amino acids. The CDR3 DNA reads as TGTGCCAGCACTCACGCCGGGACCTACGAGCAGTACTTC. This codes for CASTHAGTYEQYF.

V usage is TRBV18 and J usage is TRBJ2-1; D remains unclear. Per germline, CDR1 KGHSH and CDR2 LQKENI. Trimming removed 6 bases at V and 0 bases at J, with 12 bases between. The CDR3 is 15 residues long. This chain's CDR3 is CASSSVADSYNEQFF. The CDR3 nucleotides read TGTGCCAGCTCTTCCGTGGCAGACTCCTACAATGAGCAGTTCTTC.

The chain recombines TRBV5-4 with TRBJ2-5, with TRBD2 matching 11 bases. V trimming: 0 bases; J trimming: 5 bases; junction bases outside the gene matches: 9. Looked up from germline, CDR1 is SGHNT and CDR2 is YYREEE (reference sequence). The CDR3 consists of 17 residues. The CDR3 DNA sequence: TGTGCCAGCAGCTTGGCGGCTAGCGGGGGGCCGCGGGAGACCCAGTACTTC. This codes for CASSLAASGGPRETQYF.